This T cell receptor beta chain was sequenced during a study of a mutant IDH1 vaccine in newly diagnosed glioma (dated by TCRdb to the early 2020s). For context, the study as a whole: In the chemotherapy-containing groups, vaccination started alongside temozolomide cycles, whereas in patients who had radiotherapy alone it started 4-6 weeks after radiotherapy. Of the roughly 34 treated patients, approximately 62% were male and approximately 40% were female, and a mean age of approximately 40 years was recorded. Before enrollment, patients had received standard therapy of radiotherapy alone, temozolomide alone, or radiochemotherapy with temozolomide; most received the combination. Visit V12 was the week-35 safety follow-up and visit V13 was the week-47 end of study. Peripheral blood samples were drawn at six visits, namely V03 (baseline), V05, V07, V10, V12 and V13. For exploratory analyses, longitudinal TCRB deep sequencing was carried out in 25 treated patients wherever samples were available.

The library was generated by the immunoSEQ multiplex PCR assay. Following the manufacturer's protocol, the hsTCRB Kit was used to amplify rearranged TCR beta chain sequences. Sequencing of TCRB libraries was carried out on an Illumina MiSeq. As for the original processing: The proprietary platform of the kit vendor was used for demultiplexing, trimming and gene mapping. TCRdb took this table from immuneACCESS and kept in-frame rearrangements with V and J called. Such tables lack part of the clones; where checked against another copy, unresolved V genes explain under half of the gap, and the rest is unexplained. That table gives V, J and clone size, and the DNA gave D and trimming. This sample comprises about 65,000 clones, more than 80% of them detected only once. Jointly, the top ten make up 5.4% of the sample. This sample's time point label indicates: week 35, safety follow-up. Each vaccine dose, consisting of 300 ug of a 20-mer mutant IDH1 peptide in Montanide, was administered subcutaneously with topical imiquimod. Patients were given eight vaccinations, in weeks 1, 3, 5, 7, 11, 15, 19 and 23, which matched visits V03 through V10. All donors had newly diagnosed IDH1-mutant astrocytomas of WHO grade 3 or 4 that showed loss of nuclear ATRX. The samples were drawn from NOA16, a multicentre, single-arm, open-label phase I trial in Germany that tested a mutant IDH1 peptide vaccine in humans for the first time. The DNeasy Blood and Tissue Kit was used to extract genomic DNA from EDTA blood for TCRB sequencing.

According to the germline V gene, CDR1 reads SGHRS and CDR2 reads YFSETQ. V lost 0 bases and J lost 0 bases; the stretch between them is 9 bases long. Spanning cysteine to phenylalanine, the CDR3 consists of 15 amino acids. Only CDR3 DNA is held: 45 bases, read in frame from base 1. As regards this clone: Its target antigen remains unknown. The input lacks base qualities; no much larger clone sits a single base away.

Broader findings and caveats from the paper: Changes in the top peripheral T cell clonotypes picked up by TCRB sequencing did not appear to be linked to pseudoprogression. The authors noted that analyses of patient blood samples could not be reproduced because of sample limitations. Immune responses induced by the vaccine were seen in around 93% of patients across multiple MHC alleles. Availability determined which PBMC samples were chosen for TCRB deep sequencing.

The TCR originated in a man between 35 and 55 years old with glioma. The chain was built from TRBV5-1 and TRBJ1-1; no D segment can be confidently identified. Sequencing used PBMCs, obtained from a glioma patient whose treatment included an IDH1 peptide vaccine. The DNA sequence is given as TGCGCCAGCAGCTTGGCCGGCAGCATGAACACTGAAGCTTTCTTT. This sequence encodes CASSLAGSMNTEAFF.